The 25 T cell receptor beta chains below come from one sample, sequenced in a study of OX40 agonist ivuxolimab in advanced cancers. TCRdb keeps only in-frame clones here, not all; method: immunoSEQ multiplex PCR. The sample lists fewer than 100,000 clones, roughly 83% occurring once. Sample: CD4+ or CD8+ T cells sorted from blood, taken in a trial of the OX40 agonist ivuxolimab. The receptors shown here come from an adult with an advanced solid tumor such as melanoma, head and neck, liver or kidney cancer.

V gene TRBV9 combines with J gene TRBJ1-3; possible D gene TRBD1, 6 bases. The CDR3 runs to 15 residues. V dropped 0 bases and J dropped 12 bases, with 19 bases sitting between them. CDR1 is SGDLS, CDR2 YYNGEE, per germline. The CDR3 sequence: CASSVDVGQGLHIYF. CDR3 nucleotides: TGTGCCAGCAGCGTAGATGTGGGACAAGGGCTTCACATATATTTT.

The rearrangement links TRBV10-3 to TRBJ1-3; D not certain. This CDR3 has 18 residues. The V end was cut by 2 bases, the J end by 4 bases, with 21 bases between. Germline V gives CDR1 ENHRY, CDR2 SYGVKD. The CDR3 is CAISEGGGLASPGNTIYF. In DNA, the CDR3 is TGTGCCATCAGTGAGGGCGGAGGCCTGGCCTCACCCGGAAACACCATATATTTT.

The CDR3: CASSWVGQGVNYGYTF. In DNA, the CDR3 is TGTGCCAGCAGCTGGGTTGGACAGGGGGTGAACTATGGCTACACCTTC. The rearrangement uses TRBV5-6 and TRBJ1-2; 10 positions match TRBD1. The J segment lost 2 bases and the V segment lost 3 bases, leaving 7 bases of the junction unmatched. The CDR3 contains 16 residues. Germline V gene sequence: CDR1 SGHDT, CDR2 YYEEEE. Variable domain in full (rest from reference TRBV5-6 and TRBJ1-2): DAGVTQSPTHLIKTRGQQVTLRCSPKSGHDTVSWYQQALGQGPQFIFQYYEEEERQRGNFPDRFSGHQFPNYSSELNVNALLLGDSALYLCASSWVGQGVNYGYTFGSGTRLTVV.

The chain couples TRBV4-3 to TRBJ1-1; D is unclear. The CDR3 is 14 residues long. CDR1 LGHNA and CDR2 YSLEER come from the germline V gene. The V end lost 3 bases, the J end lost 4 bases, and 12 bases lay between the germline ends. The CDR3 is CASSHDERSTEAFF. DNA of the CDR3: TGCGCCAGCAGCCACGATGAGAGGAGCACTGAAGCTTTCTTT.

This clone was counted a few times. Other DNA sequences within the sample encode an identical CDR3. This chain connects TRBV10-3 to TRBJ1-2; 8 bases fit TRBD1. V dropped 2 bases and J dropped 8; count of bases not matched to a gene: 4. This CDR3 contains 13 residues. Germline V gene sequence: CDR1 ENHRY, CDR2 SYGVKD. The CDR3 nucleotides read TGTGCCATCAGTGAGGACAGGGGACGCGGCTACACCTTC. This codes for CAISEDRGRGYTF.

V usage is TRBV2 and J usage is TRBJ1-1; D not certain. CDR1 and CDR2 (germline): SNHLY, FYNNEI. The CDR3 has 16 amino acids. V shed 6 bases and J shed 4 bases, with 21 bases lying between them. The CDR3 reads CASRRAGRIESTEAFF. The CDR3 coding sequence is TGTGCCAGCAGGAGAGCCGGACGGATAGAGAGCACTGAAGCTTTCTTT.

The chain uses TRBV5-1 and TRBJ2-7; 10 bases align to TRBD1. The CDR3 covers 15 residues. Trimming cost V 1 base and J 3 bases; bases outside gene matches: 4. The V gene's germline CDR1 is SGHRS and CDR2 YFSETQ. CDR3 region: CASSLPGQGLYEQYF. CDR3 in DNA: TGCGCCAGCAGCTTGCCGGGACAGGGGCTCTACGAGCAGTACTTC.

This clone was seen just once. The chain couples TRBV6-5 to TRBJ1-5, with 7 positions matching TRBD1. With 0 bases clipped from V and 6 bases from J, the junction kept 5 bases outside the gene matches. Germline assignment: CDR1 MNHEY and CDR2 SVGAGI. The CDR3 sequence is 15 residues long. The CDR3 coding sequence is TGTGCCAGCAGTTACTCCCCACAGGGGAGTCAGCCCCAGCATTTT. It codes for CASSYSPQGSQPQHF.

V is TRBV18 and J is TRBJ1-1; TRBD1 agrees at 7 bases. The CDR3 runs 18 residues. The germline gives CDR1 KGHSH, CDR2 LQKENI. V was pared by 4 bases and J by 0 bases, with 14 bases of the junction left unmatched. For the CDR3, the DNA is TGTGCCAGCTCACTACGACAGGGAGGGGGGAGAATGAACACTGAAGCTTTCTTT. Translation gives CASSLRQGGGRMNTEAFF.

This rearrangement joins TRBV4-3 to TRBJ1-5; 7 bases map to TRBD1. The ends lost 0 bases at V and 7 bases at J; junction bases unmatched: 9. This CDR3 is 16 amino acids long. Germline-derived CDR1 and CDR2 are LGHNA and YSLEER. CDR3 in amino acids: CASSQEAQGTRQPQHF. CDR3 DNA sequence: TGCGCCAGCAGCCAAGAAGCACAGGGGACGAGACAGCCCCAGCATTTT.

The chain is built from TRBV5-1 and TRBJ1-2; no reliable D call. V was pared by 6 bases and J by 2 bases, with 11 bases between. The germline gives CDR1 SGHRS, CDR2 YFSETQ. CDR3 length: 13 residues. The DNA for the CDR3 is TGCGCCAGCAAAGAGGGAGGGAACTATGGCTACACCTTC. It specifies CASKEGGNYGYTF.

The genes are TRBV5-4 and TRBJ2-3, with 9 positions matching TRBD2. V lost 0 bases and J lost 6; bases outside the gene matches: 11. CDR3 size: 17 residues. CDR1 SGHNT and CDR2 YYREEE come from the germline V gene (reference sequence). The CDR3 loop reads CASSLGGAGGPYDTQYF. The CDR3, as DNA: TGTGCCAGCAGCTTGGGGGGTGCGGGAGGGCCCTACGATACGCAGTATTTT.

This chain uses TRBV7-2 with TRBJ2-5; possible D gene TRBD1, 6 bases. The CDR3 loop spans 17 amino acids. Germline V CDR1 and CDR2: SGHTA, FQGNSA. V was clipped by 1 base and J by 7 bases, with 22 bases between them. The CDR3 bases are TGTGCCAGCAGCTTAGTGGGCAGGGGAGTCAGTGTGGTGACCCAGTACTTC. This gives the protein CASSLVGRGVSVVTQYF.

The V gene is TRBV7-2, the J gene TRBJ1-2; D uncertain. The germline gives CDR1 SGHTA, CDR2 FQGNSA. The CDR3 sequence is 14 residues long. V was shortened by 2 bases and J by 3 bases, with 10 bases between the two germline ends. CDR3: CASSLIDKDYGYTF. The CDR3 bases are TGTGCCAGCAGCTTAATTGACAAAGACTATGGCTACACCTTC.

The CDR3 loop is CASSITGTLNTEAFF. CDR3 coding DNA: TGTGCCAGCAGTATTACAGGTACCTTGAACACTGAAGCTTTCTTT. The chain carries TRBV9 and TRBJ1-1, with D perhaps TRBD1 (5 bases). The V gene's germline CDR1 is SGDLS and CDR2 YYNGEE. The CDR3 runs 15 residues. The V end was cut by 5 bases, the J end by 0 bases, with 14 bases between.

The chain recombines TRBV18 with TRBJ2-1, with TRBD2 identical over 12 bases. V gave up 2 bases and J gave up 8 bases; unmatched junction bases: 10. The CDR3 length is 17 residues. The germline gives CDR1 KGHSH, CDR2 LQKENI. This chain's CDR3 is CASSPGGATSGGHEQFF. DNA of the CDR3: TGTGCCAGCTCACCAGGGGGCGCGACTAGCGGGGGTCATGAGCAGTTCTTC. The full variable domain, rest sourced from reference TRBV18 and TRBJ2-1, is NAGVMQNPRHLVRRRGQEARLRCSPMKGHSHVYWYRQLPEEGLKFMVYLQKENIIDESGMPKERFSAEFPKEGPSILRIQQVVRGDSAAYFCASSPGGATSGGHEQFFGPGTRLTVL.

The J gene is TRBJ2-2, the V gene TRBV5-1; 7 bases match TRBD2. Germline V CDR1 and CDR2: SGHRS, YFSETQ. J was trimmed by 7 bases and V by 5 bases; bases with no gene match: 11. This CDR3 region has 15 residues. Here the CDR3 reads CASSPDGRADGELFF. In nucleotides, the CDR3 is TGCGCCAGCAGTCCCGATGGGAGGGCCGACGGGGAGCTGTTTTTT.

The CDR3: CASSPNRGAGGNTQYF. CDR3 sequence (DNA): TGTGCCAGCAGCCCCAATAGGGGTGCAGGGGGCAATACGCAGTATTTT. The V and J genes are TRBV7-2 and TRBJ2-3; the match to TRBD1 covers 8 bases. The germline gives CDR1 SGHTA, CDR2 FQGNSA. With V trimmed by 5 bases and J by 7 bases, 14 bases remained unmatched. This CDR3 comprises 16 residues.

V gene TRBV7-2 combines with J gene TRBJ2-1; 13 positions agree with TRBD2. The CDR3 is 18 amino acids. Germline CDR1 is SGHTA and CDR2 is FQGNSA. The V and J ends lost 6 bases and 4 bases, in that order; junction bases with no gene match: 12. In DNA form, the CDR3 reads TGTGCCAGCAGAGAGAGTCGACTAGCGGGAGGCGTGTACAATGAGCAGTTCTTC. Amino acids: CASRESRLAGGVYNEQFF.

V and J are TRBV27 and TRBJ2-7, with 9 bases matching TRBD1. The CDR3 covers 15 residues. V dropped 4 bases and J dropped 2; count of bases not matched to a gene: 6. Germline CDR1 and CDR2: MNHEY and SMNVEV (reference sequence). CDR3 in DNA: TGTGCCAGCAGTTCGGGACAGGGCCGGGCCTACGAGCAGTACTTC. Protein sequence: CASSSGQGRAYEQYF.

The chain is built from TRBV19 and TRBJ2-2; perhaps TRBD2 as D (6 bases). Trimming cost V 3 bases and J 2 bases, with 16 bases left between them. Germline lookup yields CDR1 LNHDA and CDR2 SQIVND (reference sequence). The CDR3 is made up of 17 amino acids. The CDR3 DNA reads as TGTGCCAGTAGTATTGCATATGGCGGGGCTAACACCGGGGAGCTGTTTTTT. Protein: CASSIAYGGANTGELFF. The full variable domain, completed using reference TRBV19 and TRBJ2-2, is DGGITQSPKYLFRKEGQNVTLSCEQNLNHDAMYWYRQDPGQGLRLIYYSQIVNDFQKGDIAEGYSVSREKKESFPLTVTSAQKNPTAFYLCASSIAYGGANTGELFFGEGSRLTVL.

The chain carries TRBV9 and TRBJ1-1; D unresolved. Germline loops: CDR1 SGDLS, CDR2 YYNGEE. This CDR3 region has 15 residues. V was trimmed by 2 bases and J by 5 bases, leaving 16 bases between them. The DNA for the CDR3 is TGTGCCAGCAGCGTGATGGACCAACAACTGACTGAAGCTTTCTTT. Translating gives CASSVMDQQLTEAFF.

This sequence joins TRBV7-2 and TRBJ2-5, with D tentatively TRBD1 (7 bases). V was trimmed by 5 bases and J by 5 bases, leaving 18 bases between them. The CDR3 consists of 15 residues. Germline V lookup: CDR1 SGHTA, CDR2 FQGNSA. The CDR3 loop reads CASSPQGGVGETQYF. The CDR3 DNA sequence: TGTGCCAGCAGCCCCCAGGGGGGTGTGGGGGAGACCCAGTACTTC.

This clone was seen only once. The chain couples TRBV28 to TRBJ1-4, with 8 bases fitting TRBD1. Germline CDR1 is MDHEN and CDR2 is SYDVKM. The CDR3 sequence is 15 residues long. J lost 8 bases, V lost 2 bases, and 7 bases had no gene match. CDR3: CASSLVGQAWEKLFF. The DNA for the CDR3 is TGTGCCAGCAGTTTAGTGGGACAGGCTTGGGAAAAACTGTTTTTT.

This chain connects TRBV7-8 to TRBJ1-1; D gene unclear. The CDR3 is 14 residues long. Germline V CDR1 and CDR2: SGHVS, FQNEAQ. V was shortened by 3 bases and J by 4 bases, with 12 bases between the two germline ends. The CDR3 nucleotides read TGTGCCAGCAGCTTGAGCGGGCGGGGCACTGAAGCTTTCTTT. This encodes CASSLSGRGTEAFF.